The source of this TCR beta chain is a study of blood T cell repertoires in COVID-19. Germline V gives CDR1 SGHRS, CDR2 YFSETQ. The trim removed 4 bases at V and 4 bases at J, leaving 10 bases unmatched. The CDR3 has 17 residues. The repertoire was sequenced with immunoSEQ multiplex PCR; TCRdb's copy has only in-frame clones and lacks some. Of 25,000 to 30,000 clones listed, roughly nine tenths were seen once; the top ten hold roughly 17%. What was sequenced was peripheral blood. The V gene is TRBV5-1, the J gene TRBJ2-2, with 10 bases lining up with TRBD1. The sequence was obtained from a human donor in a cohort sampled during active COVID-19. The CDR3 loop reads CASSDQPGQGFTGELFF. The CDR3 DNA is TGCGCCAGCAGCGACCAACCGGGACAGGGGTTCACCGGGGAGCTGTTTTTT.